These 7 T cell receptor beta chains were all obtained from the same sample, sequenced in a study of OX40 agonist ivuxolimab in advanced cancers. The table came from immunoSEQ multiplex PCR; TCRdb's copy has only in-frame clones and leaves some out. The sample consists of approximately 31,000 clones, about 80% of them appearing once. Sequenced here: CD4+ or CD8+ T cells sorted from blood, sampled in a trial of the OX40 agonist ivuxolimab. The source of these receptors is an adult with an advanced solid tumor such as melanoma, head and neck, liver or kidney cancer.

The chain has TRBV2 and TRBJ1-1; TRBD1 aligns across 10 bases. The CDR3 is 15 residues long. V shed 5 bases, J shed 2 bases, and the junction held 5 bases outside the gene matches. Germline CDR1 SNHLY, CDR2 FYNNEI. The CDR3 here is CASSRDRGLNTEAFF. The CDR3 DNA reads as TGTGCCAGCAGTAGGGACAGGGGACTTAACACTGAAGCTTTCTTT.

CDR3: CASSLFPGTEAFF. DNA for the CDR3: TGTGCCAGCAGTTTATTTCCGGGTACTGAAGCTTTCTTT. The rearrangement joins TRBV27 to TRBJ1-1; unclear D gene. Per germline, CDR1 MNHEY and CDR2 SMNVEV (reference sequence). Trimming cost V 1 base and J 5 bases, with 8 bases left between them. CDR3 length: 13 residues.

V gene TRBV9 combines with J gene TRBJ1-6, with D possibly matching TRBD1 (6 bases). The CDR3 spans 15 residues. V lost 4 bases and J lost 7, with 15 bases in between. Germline V gives CDR1 SGDLS, CDR2 YYNGEE. The CDR3 spells CASSPGQLLNSPLHF. In nucleotides, the CDR3 is TGTGCCAGCAGCCCTGGACAGTTGTTAAATTCACCCCTCCACTTT.

The rearrangement uses TRBV15 and TRBJ2-3; 11 nucleotides align to TRBD2. J lost 1 base, V lost 3 bases, and 6 bases had no gene match. The CDR3 has 17 amino acids. The germline V gene has CDR1 LNHNV and CDR2 YYDKDF (reference sequence). CDR3: CATSRGNSGGGTDTQYF. The CDR3 nucleotides read TGTGCCACCAGCAGGGGAAATAGCGGGGGGGGCACAGATACGCAGTATTTT.

The V gene is TRBV27, the J gene TRBJ1-6; D perhaps matches TRBD1 (5 bases). Germline V gives CDR1 MNHEY, CDR2 SMNVEV (reference sequence). The CDR3 is 14 amino acids. V shed 3 bases and J shed 10 bases, with 13 bases lying between them. This CDR3 reads CASSFVGGESPLHF. CDR3 DNA sequence: TGTGCCAGCAGTTTTGTCGGGGGGGAGTCACCCCTCCACTTT.

The chain carries TRBV10-3 and TRBJ1-6; TRBD1 is a possible D gene (5 bases). The germline V gene has CDR1 ENHRY and CDR2 SYGVKD. The CDR3 covers 14 residues. V dropped 6 bases and J dropped 7 bases, with 13 bases sitting between them. The CDR3 DNA sequence: TGTGCCATCAGCGACACAGAGGGGAATTCACCCCTCCACTTT. This sequence encodes CAISDTEGNSPLHF.

The chain carries TRBV11-3 and TRBJ2-1; D is perhaps TRBD2 (5 bases). In germline, CDR1 is SGHNT, CDR2 YENEEA. This CDR3 region has 13 residues. V lost 5 bases and J lost 5, with 10 bases in between. The CDR3 sequence is CASSQEADNEQFF. In DNA, the CDR3 is TGTGCCAGCAGCCAGGAAGCGGACAATGAGCAGTTCTTC.